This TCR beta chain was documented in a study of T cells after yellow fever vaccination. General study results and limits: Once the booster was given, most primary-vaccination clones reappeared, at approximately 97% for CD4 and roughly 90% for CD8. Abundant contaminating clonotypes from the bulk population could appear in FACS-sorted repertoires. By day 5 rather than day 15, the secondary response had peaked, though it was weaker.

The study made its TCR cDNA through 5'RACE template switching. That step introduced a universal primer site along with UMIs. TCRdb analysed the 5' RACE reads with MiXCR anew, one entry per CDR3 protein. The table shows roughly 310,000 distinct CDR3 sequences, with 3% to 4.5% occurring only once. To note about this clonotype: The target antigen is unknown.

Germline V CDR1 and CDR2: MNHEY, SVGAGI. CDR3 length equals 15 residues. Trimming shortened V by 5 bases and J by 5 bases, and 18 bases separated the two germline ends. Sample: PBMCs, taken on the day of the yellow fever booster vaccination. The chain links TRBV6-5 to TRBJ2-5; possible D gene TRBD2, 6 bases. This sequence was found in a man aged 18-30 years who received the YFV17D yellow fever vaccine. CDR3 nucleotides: TGTGCCAGCAGTGCCGGGACTCCTCCCCGGGAGACCCAGTACTTC. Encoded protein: CASSAGTPPRETQYF.